This TCR beta chain came from a study of blood T cell repertoires in COVID-19. Clones were read by immunoSEQ multiplex PCR, and TCRdb kept only the in-frame ones, dropping some. This table holds a few hundred thousand clones, approximately 88% found once. Those who participated ranged in age from about 18 to 89 years and resided in approximately 23 US areas. The study assigned cohorts using participant-reported clinical history. Recovered status in Cohort 3 required two negative PCRs, clearance, or symptom resolution. This clone has a single count. The sequenced sample consisted of PBMCs or T cells enriched from blood (not recorded which). The sequence came from a man aged 25 to 45 who had recovered from COVID-19.

CDR3 in DNA: TGTGCCACCAGCAGAGGGGTTCCGGGACAGGGTGCCTACGAGCAGTACTTC. Translated, it gives CATSRGVPGQGAYEQYF. This chain uses TRBV15 with TRBJ2-7; 9 bases match TRBD1. The CDR3 spans 17 residues. The germline V gene encodes CDR1 LNHNV and CDR2 YYDKDF (reference sequence). The V gene end was trimmed by 1 base and the J gene end by 2 bases; junction bases not matched to a gene: 9.